Shown below are 5 T cell receptor beta chains from a single sample sequenced in a study of blood T cells in healthy people across ages. Through a sample-barcoded 5' primer and a J-beta primer mix, a second PCR was run for about 7 to 12 cycles. TCRdb used MiXCR to reprocess the 5' RACE reads, holding one entry per CDR3 protein. The data hold 800,000 to 900,000 distinct CDR3 sequences, with about 62% observed a single time. Material: blood. These receptors all stem from a young man in good health.

This chain joins TRBV12-3 or TRBV12-4 and TRBJ2-1; possible D gene TRBD2, 6 bases. Trimming shortened V by 4 bases and J by 0 bases, and 13 bases separated the two germline ends. This CDR3 has 16 residues. The CDR3 protein is CASSSHGGSSYNEQFF. In nucleotides, the CDR3 is TGTGCCAGCAGTTCCCACGGGGGAAGCTCCTACAATGAGCAGTTCTTC.

The genes are TRBV9 and TRBJ2-4; D uncertain. V lost 2 bases to trimming and J lost 1 base, with 4 bases between them. Germline lookup yields CDR1 SGDLS and CDR2 YYNGEE. This CDR3 comprises 13 residues. Here the CDR3 reads CASSVDAKNIQYF. The CDR3 region has the DNA TGTGCCAGCAGCGTGGATGCCAAAAACATTCAGTACTTC.

The V call is TRBV18, the J call TRBJ1-2, with TRBD1 identical over 7 bases. Germline V gives CDR1 KGHSH, CDR2 LQKENI. V was pared by 0 bases and J by 2 bases, with 9 bases of the junction left unmatched. This CDR3 contains 17 residues. The CDR3 protein is CASSPPGPGQINYGYTF. CDR3 DNA sequence: TGTGCCAGCTCACCACCTGGTCCGGGACAGATAAACTATGGCTACACCTTC.

CDR3 sequence: CASSSSVGGASYNEQFF. In nucleotides, the CDR3 is TGTGCCAGCAGCAGCAGTGTAGGGGGGGCCTCCTACAATGAGCAGTTCTTC. The chain joins TRBV12-3 or TRBV12-4 to TRBJ2-1, with D perhaps TRBD2 (7 bases). V shed 6 bases and J shed 0 bases, with 18 bases lying between them. This CDR3 comprises 17 residues.

There are a few counts of this clonotype. The gene calls are TRBV29-1 and TRBJ2-2; TRBD1 agrees at 9 bases. The CDR3 is made up of 16 amino acids. The V segment lost 4 bases and the J segment 6 bases; nucleotides outside the gene matches: 12. Per the germline V gene, CDR1 is SQVTM and CDR2 is ANQGSEA. This CDR3 is CSVGMGTGYGSGELFF. The CDR3 DNA reads as TGCAGCGTTGGAATGGGGACAGGGTATGGGTCCGGGGAGCTGTTTTTT.